This T cell receptor (beta chain) was sequenced in a study of T cells in Graves' hyperthyroidism and ophthalmopathy (dated by TCRdb to about 2019). In the study overall: Peripheral blood was sampled at the time of initial diagnosis, prior to any treatment. A discovery cohort of around 100 patients, roughly 45 with Graves' ophthalmopathy and approximately 60 with stable Graves' hyperthyroidism, was used to find distinguishing TCR V-J signatures. An independent validation cohort of around 19 hyperthyroidism patients and about 15 patients who later progressed to ophthalmopathy tested prospective prediction of ophthalmopathy. The approximately 100 discovery patients were randomly divided into training and test sets at a 7:3 ratio. Thyroid tissue and blood T-cell repertoires from six Graves' hyperthyroidism patients were also compared in the study. After sampling, hyperthyroidism patients received methimazole starting at 30 mg daily, and ophthalmopathy patients received high-dose intravenous methylprednisolone. The paper reports TCR Vbeta CDR3 sequencing of fewer than 150 peripheral blood samples: some 41 ophthalmopathy, fewer than 80 hyperthyroidism and roughly 17 progressor patients.

About this clonotype itself: There is no known antigen for this receptor. No base quality values were provided; no much bigger clone lies one nucleotide off.

The CDR3 runs 15 amino acids, cysteine and phenylalanine included. Solely the CDR3 DNA is kept, with 45 bases framed from the first base. V drops 2 bases and J drops 9 bases, leaving 14 bases in between. The germline V gene specifies MNHEY as CDR1 and SVGAGI as CDR2. Paper-wide results and their limitations: In validation, the model predicted progression to ophthalmopathy with roughly 70% sensitivity and about 73% specificity, a median of approximately 6.5 months before onset. Ophthalmopathy was separated from stable hyperthyroidism by a 13 V-J signature model, with approximately 86% sensitivity and 81% to 83% specificity obtained in cross-validation and 80%/75% obtained in testing. Most expanded thyroid clonotypes (frequency above 0.001) were also found in blood, which suggests that blood repertoires may mirror thyroid immune responses. No statistical method was used to fix the sample size in advance, and group allocation was not hidden from the investigators.

Amplification of TCR beta CDR3 regions was carried out from RNA transcripts. For the first round of RT-PCR on the TCR CDR3, the HTBI primer set was used together with the Qiagen OneStep RT-PCR kit. The libraries were constructed in a second round of multiplex PCR and then size-selected and purified. Libraries were sequenced paired-end with 100 bp reads on an Illumina HiSeq2000. Concerning the study's data processing: SOAPnuke was used to process the raw data, removing reads that contained adapters or uncalled bases, had a mean Phred below 15, or lacked an exact match to the constant primer or identifier. High-quality paired reads were merged with COPE v1.2.5, and unique nucleotide sequences were defined as clonotypes. MiTCR v1.1 was used to align clonotypes to the IMGT TRBV, TRBD and TRBJ reference segments. The analysis included only V-J combinations with a frequency above 0.0001, which together covered roughly 99% of the repertoires. A TCS score was defined as the ratio of F50 (clonal expansion) to E x V (chaos), with BLOSUM62-based TCRdist applied between CDR3 peptides within each V-J. Welch's t-statistics and random forest reduced roughly 500 V-J features to 13, which were used in a naive Bayes classifier (R e1071). In TCRdb, the public reads were trimmed at Q25 with fastp and aligned with MiXCR, with productive beta chains retained. Every distinct CDR3 protein forms one entry, paired with its most common genes and DNA. TCRdb's processing, not the authors', yielded these V and J calls. This sample holds about 480,000 distinct CDR3 sequences; approximately 23% were observed only once. Approximately 49% of the sample is taken by the ten largest.

Ophthalmopathy patients had moderately to severely active disease, with a Clinical Activity Score of 3 or more, a NOSPECS grade of 4 or more, and a disease duration of less than 3 months. Any patient with an uncontrolled infection, another autoimmune disease, pregnancy or lactation was excluded. Diagnoses relied on clinical symptoms, serum thyroxine and TRAb, thyroid ultrasound and orbital computed tomography. PBMCs were isolated from 10 ml of fresh peripheral blood by Ficoll-Paque density gradient centrifugation. Total RNA was extracted with Trizol reagent, and quality was checked on an Agilent 2100 Bioanalyzer.

The sample comprised blood. Recombination linked TRBV6-5 to TRBJ1-6, with the D gene call left open. The receptor was derived from a woman in her sixties or seventies with Graves' ophthalmopathy. The CDR3 protein is CASSYAWELSSPLHF. The DNA reads as follows: TGTGCCAGCAGTTACGCTTGGGAACTAAGTTCACCCCTCCACTTT.